This T cell receptor beta chain stems from a study of early T cells in non-severe SARS-CoV-2 infection. Whole-study context: Sequencing used unsorted whole-blood bulk RNA, so chains lack pairing.

The CDR3 extends over 16 amino acids. V was trimmed by 5 bases and J by 7 bases, leaving 21 bases between them. Attached unique molecular identifiers marked individual cDNA molecules. TCRdb passed the 5' RACE reads through MiXCR, listing each CDR3 protein once. There are some 51,000 distinct CDR3 sequences in the sample; 14% to 15% occur only once, and 10% lies in the top ten. Study outcomes and limitations: Matches to VDJdb favored anti-spike CD8 responses and missed private and CD4 specificities.

This clonotype was seen at least ten times. Its antigen remains unknown. The sequence was collected from an adult who was a healthcare worker with PCR-confirmed SARS-CoV-2 infection or an uninfected control (not recorded which). This chain joins TRBV12-3 or TRBV12-4 and TRBJ2-1; a weak D match, TRBD2 (6 bases). The input for sequencing was whole blood, taken at baseline. The CDR3 DNA follows: TGTGCCAGCAGTATGGGGTCGGGACTCATGTCTAATGAGCAGTTCTTC. Its translation: CASSMGSGLMSNEQFF.